Presented here are 21 T cell receptor beta chains from one specimen sequenced in a study of T-cell reconstitution after alpha-beta-depleted transplantation in children. The TCRbeta library incorporated unique molecular identifiers. MiXCR was run by TCRdb on the PCR reads, yielding one entry per CDR3 protein. The sample has approximately 800,000 distinct CDR3 sequences; around 17% are singletons. The starting material was PBMCs, mostly from graft donor cells, obtained 360 days after TCRalphabeta/CD19-depleted stem cell transplant. Source of these receptors: a male patient between 10 and 17 years old who had a stem cell transplant for acute lymphoblastic leukemia, so the T cells may come from the graft donor.

The chain links TRBV11-2 to TRBJ2-1; D is undetermined. The CDR3 contains 15 residues. From germline, CDR1 is SGHAT and CDR2 FQNNGV. Trimming removed 1 base from V and 9 bases from J, with 16 bases in between. The chain's CDR3 is CASSLALDGVGEQFF. The CDR3 nucleotides are TGTGCCAGCAGCTTAGCGCTGGACGGCGTAGGTGAGCAGTTCTTC.

This clonotype appeared many times. The rearrangement uses TRBV5-5 and TRBJ1-5; D remains unclear. Per the germline V gene, CDR1 is SGHKS and CDR2 is YYEKEE (reference sequence). The CDR3 spans 14 residues. Deletions cut 5 bases from V and 5 bases from J, with 14 bases between. Written as DNA, the CDR3 is TGTGCCAGCAGTCTGACGGGTATCGATCAGCCCCAGCATTTT. As protein: CASSLTGIDQPQHF.

This clonotype was counted between two and nine times. The chain has TRBV3-1 and TRBJ1-1; D unresolved. There are 13 residues in the CDR3. Germline V gene data show CDR1 as LGHDT and CDR2 as YNNKEL (reference sequence). V lost 4 bases, J lost 5 bases, and 11 bases lay in between. CDR3 sequence reads: CASSRRPGTEAFF. In DNA form, the CDR3 reads TGTGCCAGCAGCCGCAGGCCGGGGACTGAAGCTTTCTTT.

J is TRBJ1-1 and V is TRBV20-1; 8 nucleotides match TRBD1. The germline V gene encodes CDR1 DFQATT and CDR2 SNEGSKA (reference sequence). The CDR3 spans 12 residues. J lost 4 bases, V lost 5 bases, and 3 bases had no gene match. The CDR3, as DNA: TGCAGTGCTCCCGGACAGGGCACTGAAGCTTTCTTT. It encodes CSAPGQGTEAFF.

This clonotype occurred many times. This chain uses TRBV4-1 with TRBJ2-1; 12 nucleotides match TRBD2. V lost 0 bases to trimming and J lost 7 bases; unmatched junction nucleotides: 13. This CDR3 comprises 19 residues. The germline V gene encodes CDR1 MGHRA and CDR2 YSYEKL. Here the CDR3 DNA reads TGCGCCAGCAGCCAAGAAGGGAGGGCTAGCGGGAGGGCCAGAAATGAGCAGTTCTTC. This sequence encodes CASSQEGRASGRARNEQFF.

The J gene is TRBJ1-2, the V gene TRBV29-1; no reliable D call. This CDR3 has 13 residues. Trimming removed 0 bases at V and 7 bases at J, with 12 bases between. Germline CDR1 and CDR2: SQVTM and ANQGSEA. The CDR3 loop reads CSVEDPGLGGYTF. DNA of the CDR3: TGCAGCGTTGAAGATCCCGGGCTTGGTGGCTACACCTTC.

This clonotype was counted only a few times. This chain's CDR3 is CASGPDTGEQFF. DNA for the CDR3: TGTGCTAGTGGTCCCGATACAGGGGAGCAGTTCTTC. The chain uses TRBV12-5 and TRBJ2-1, with D perhaps matching TRBD1 (6 bases). With 5 bases removed from V and 10 bases from J, the gap between germline ends came to 12 bases. This CDR3 spans 12 amino acids. Germline loops: CDR1 LGHNT, CDR2 FRNRAP.

This clonotype was seen only a few times. The rearrangement uses TRBV5-1 and TRBJ2-7, with 10 bases identical to TRBD1. The CDR3 has 14 amino acids. V trimming: 4 bases; J trimming: 6 bases; junction bases outside the gene matches: 7. Germline CDR1 and CDR2: SGHRS and YFSETQ. The CDR3: CASSPGTGEIEQYF. CDR3 nucleotides: TGCGCCAGCAGCCCCGGGACAGGGGAGATCGAGCAGTACTTC. Using reference TRBV5-1 and TRBJ2-7 for the parts outside the CDR3, the full variable domain is KAGVTQTPRYLIKTRGQQVTLSCSPISGHRSVSWYQQTPGQGLQFLFEYFSETQRNKGNFPGRFSGRQFSNSRSEMNVSTLELGDSALYLCASSPGTGEIEQYFGPGTRLTVT.

This chain connects TRBV5-1 to TRBJ2-2, with 7 bases identical to TRBD1. The CDR3 is 16 residues long. CDR1 and CDR2 from the germline V gene are SGHRS and YFSETQ. The V and J ends lost 5 bases and 4 bases, in that order; junction bases with no gene match: 11. For the CDR3, the DNA is TGCGCCAGCAGATTCCAGGGGGAATTGAGCACCGGGGAGCTGTTTTTT. Its protein is CASRFQGELSTGELFF. The full variable domain, with the rest looked up from reference TRBV5-1 and TRBJ2-2, is KAGVTQTPRYLIKTRGQQVTLSCSPISGHRSVSWYQQTPGQGLQFLFEYFSETQRNKGNFPGRFSGRQFSNSRSEMNVSTLELGDSALYLCASRFQGELSTGELFFGEGSRLTVL.

There are a few counts of this clonotype. The rearrangement joins TRBV5-1 to TRBJ2-1; a possible D gene is TRBD2 (6 bases). The germline V gene encodes CDR1 SGHRS and CDR2 YFSETQ. The ends were cut back, 4 bases at V and 7 bases at J, with 15 bases in the middle. The CDR3 consists of 14 residues. For the CDR3, the DNA is TGCGCCAGCAGCGGGGGAGGCCCCTGGAATGAGCAGTTCTTC. This gives the protein CASSGGGPWNEQFF.

This clonotype was counted a few times. The chain has TRBV20-1 and TRBJ2-7; tentatively, D is TRBD2 (5 bases). V was shortened by 3 bases and J by 6 bases, with 24 bases between the two germline ends. Germline V gives CDR1 DFQATT, CDR2 SNEGSKA (reference sequence). The CDR3 consists of 16 residues. The CDR3 reads CSARAFQGLRGSEQYF. The CDR3 nucleotides read TGCAGTGCTAGGGCATTCCAAGGTCTACGGGGATCCGAGCAGTACTTC.

The table lists this clonotype with a few counts. CDR3 region: CASSLVGGPNTEAFF. The CDR3 region has the DNA TGCGCCAGCAGCTTGGTGGGGGGACCGAACACTGAAGCTTTCTTT. The V gene is TRBV5-1, the J gene TRBJ1-1; a weak D match, TRBD1 (5 bases). This CDR3 comprises 15 residues. The V gene's germline CDR1 is SGHRS and CDR2 YFSETQ. Trimming pared 0 bases from V and 1 base from J, leaving 10 bases between.

The chain couples TRBV9 to TRBJ2-2, with 8 bases identical to TRBD1. Per germline, CDR1 SGDLS and CDR2 YYNGEE. CDR3 length equals 15 residues. Trimming at V came to 5 bases and at J to 1 base, leaving 4 bases not matched to a gene. CDR3 nucleotide sequence: TGTGCCAGCAGGGGGACAGGTGGGAACACCGGGGAGCTGTTTTTT. Amino acids: CASRGTGGNTGELFF.

This chain uses TRBV12-3 or TRBV12-4 with TRBJ1-2, with unresolved D. V was clipped by 3 bases and J by 2 bases, with 10 bases between them. The length of the CDR3 is 14 residues. The CDR3 spells CASSFGRENYGYTF. Here the CDR3 DNA reads TGTGCCAGCAGTTTTGGTAGGGAGAACTATGGCTACACCTTC.

This clonotype was seen only a few times. This chain connects TRBV24-1 to TRBJ2-1, with D possibly TRBD1 on 6 matching bases. The length of the CDR3 is 12 residues. Germline V gives CDR1 KGHDR, CDR2 SFDVKD. V was pared by 7 bases and J by 4 bases, with 7 bases between. The CDR3 coding sequence is TGTGCCACCAGGGACAGTTACAATGAGCAGTTCTTC. Translating it yields CATRDSYNEQFF.

V gene TRBV2 combines with J gene TRBJ2-3; either TRBD1 or TRBD2 may fit D (5 bases each). Germline CDR1 and CDR2: SNHLY and FYNNEI. Trimming removed 4 bases at V and 0 bases at J, with 11 bases between. The CDR3 has 15 amino acids. The CDR3 sequence is CASSVGATSTDTQYF. The DNA for the CDR3 is TGTGCCAGCAGTGTCGGGGCAACTAGCACAGATACGCAGTATTTT.

The table lists this clonotype with many counts. This sequence joins TRBV25-1 and TRBJ2-7, with TRBD1 as a possible D gene (5 bases). Germline V gives CDR1 MGHDK, CDR2 SYGVNS. Trimming stripped 2 bases from V and 1 base from J, with 9 bases between. The CDR3 covers 14 residues. In nucleotides, the CDR3 is TGTGCCAGCAGTGAAACAGGACCTTCCTACGAGCAGTACTTC. Its translation: CASSETGPSYEQYF.

This clonotype was seen a few times. A junction end diverges from the germline sequence, so it may reflect a read error. The rearrangement links TRBV6-2 or TRBV6-3 to TRBJ2-5; D gene unclear. Germline V gene data show CDR1 as MNHEY and CDR2 as SVGEGT. The CDR3 totals 11 residues. DNA for the CDR3: TGTGCCAGCAGTCGTCGAGAGTCCCAGTACTTC. Amino acids: CASSRRESQYF.

This clonotype showed up many times. This sequence joins TRBV5-1 and TRBJ2-7; D tentatively reads TRBD1 or TRBD2 (7 bases each). Germline V gives CDR1 SGHRS, CDR2 YFSETQ. Trimming shortened V by 2 bases and J by 2 bases, and 11 bases separated the two germline ends. The CDR3 loop spans 14 amino acids. CDR3 amino acids: CASSFAGGAYEQYF. Written as DNA, the CDR3 is TGCGCCAGCAGCTTCGCAGGGGGGGCCTACGAGCAGTACTTC.

This clonotype was seen more than once but under ten times. The chain combines TRBV18 with TRBJ2-7; 8 positions agree with TRBD1. Germline V gene lookup returns CDR1 KGHSH and CDR2 LQKENI. Losses at the gene ends were 3 bases for V and 0 bases for J; bases not matched to a gene: 7. The CDR3 totals 16 residues. DNA for the CDR3: TGTGCCAGCTCACCCCCGGGACAGGCCTACTCCTACGAGCAGTACTTC. It specifies CASSPPGQAYSYEQYF. Combining the CDR3 with reference TRBV18 and TRBJ2-7 gives the whole variable domain NAGVMQNPRHLVRRRGQEARLRCSPMKGHSHVYWYRQLPEEGLKFMVYLQKENIIDESGMPKERFSAEFPKEGPSILRIQQVVRGDSAAYFCASSPPGQAYSYEQYFGPGTRLTVT.

This clonotype was counted many times. V is TRBV2 and J is TRBJ1-4; D not resolved. The CDR3 consists of 13 residues. Per germline, CDR1 SNHLY and CDR2 FYNNEI. V lost 3 bases to trimming and J lost 8 bases, with 10 bases between them. The DNA of the CDR3 is TGTGCCAGCAGTGACGGGGAACGCGAAAAACTGTTTTTT. It is translated as CASSDGEREKLFF.